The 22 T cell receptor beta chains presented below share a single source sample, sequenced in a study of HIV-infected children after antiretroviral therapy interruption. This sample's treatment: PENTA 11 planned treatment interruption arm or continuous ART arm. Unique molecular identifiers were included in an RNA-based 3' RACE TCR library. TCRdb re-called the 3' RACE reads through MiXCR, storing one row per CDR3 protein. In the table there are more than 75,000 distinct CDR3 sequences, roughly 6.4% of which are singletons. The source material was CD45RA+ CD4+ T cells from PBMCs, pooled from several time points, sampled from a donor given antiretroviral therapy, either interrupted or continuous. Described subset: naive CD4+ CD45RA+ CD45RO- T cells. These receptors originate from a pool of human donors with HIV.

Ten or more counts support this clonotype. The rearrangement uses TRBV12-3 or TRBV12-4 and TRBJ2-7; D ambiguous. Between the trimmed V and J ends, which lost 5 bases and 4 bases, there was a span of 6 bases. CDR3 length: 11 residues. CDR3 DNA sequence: TGTGCCAGCAGTGGCTGGTACGAGCAGTACTTC. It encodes CASSGWYEQYF.

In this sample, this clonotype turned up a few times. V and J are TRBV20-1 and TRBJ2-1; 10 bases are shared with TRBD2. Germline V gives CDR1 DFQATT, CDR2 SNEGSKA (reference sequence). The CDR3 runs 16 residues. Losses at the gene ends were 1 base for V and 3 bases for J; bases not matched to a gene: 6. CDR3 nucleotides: TGCAGTGCTAGAGCCCTCCTAGCGGGGGACTACAATGAGCAGTTCTTC. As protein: CSARALLAGDYNEQFF.

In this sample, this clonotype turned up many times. DNA of the CDR3: TGTGCCAGCTCACCAAACGGAATGAACACTGAAGCTTTCTTT. This translates into CASSPNGMNTEAFF. The V call is TRBV18, the J call TRBJ1-1; D remains ambiguous. V was clipped by 2 bases and J by 0 bases, with 7 bases between them. The CDR3 is 14 residues long. CDR1 is KGHSH and CDR2 is LQKENI in the germline V gene.

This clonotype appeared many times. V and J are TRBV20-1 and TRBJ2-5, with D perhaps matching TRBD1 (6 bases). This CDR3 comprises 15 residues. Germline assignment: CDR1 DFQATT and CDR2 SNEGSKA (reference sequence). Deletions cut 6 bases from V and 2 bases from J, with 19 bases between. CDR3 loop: CSAPSLGQLQETQYF. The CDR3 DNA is TGCAGTGCCCCTAGCCTCGGACAGCTGCAAGAGACCCAGTACTTC.

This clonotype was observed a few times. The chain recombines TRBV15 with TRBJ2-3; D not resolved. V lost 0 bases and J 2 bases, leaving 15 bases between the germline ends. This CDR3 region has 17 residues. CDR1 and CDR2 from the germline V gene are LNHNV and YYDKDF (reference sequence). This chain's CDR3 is CATSRDTRGPTTDTQYF. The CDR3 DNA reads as TGTGCCACCAGCAGAGATACGAGAGGACCCACCACAGATACGCAGTATTTT.

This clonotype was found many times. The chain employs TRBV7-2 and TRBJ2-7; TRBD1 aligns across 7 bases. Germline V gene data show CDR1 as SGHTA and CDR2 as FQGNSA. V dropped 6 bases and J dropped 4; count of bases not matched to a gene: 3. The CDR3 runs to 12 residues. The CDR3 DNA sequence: TGTGCCAGCAGTTGGGACAGATACGAGCAGTACTTC. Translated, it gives CASSWDRYEQYF.

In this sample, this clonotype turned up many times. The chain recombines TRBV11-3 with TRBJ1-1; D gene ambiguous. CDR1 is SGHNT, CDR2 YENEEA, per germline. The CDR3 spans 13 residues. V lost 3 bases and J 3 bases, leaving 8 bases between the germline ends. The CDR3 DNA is TGTGCCAGCAGCTTCGACGGGGACACTGAAGCTTTCTTT. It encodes CASSFDGDTEAFF.

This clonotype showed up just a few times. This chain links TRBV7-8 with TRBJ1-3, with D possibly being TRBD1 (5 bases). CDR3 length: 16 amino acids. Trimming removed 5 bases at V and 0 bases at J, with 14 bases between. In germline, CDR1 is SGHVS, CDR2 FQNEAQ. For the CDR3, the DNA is TGTGCCAGCAGCCTGGGACTGATGAGCTCTGGAAACACCATATATTTT. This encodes CASSLGLMSSGNTIYF.

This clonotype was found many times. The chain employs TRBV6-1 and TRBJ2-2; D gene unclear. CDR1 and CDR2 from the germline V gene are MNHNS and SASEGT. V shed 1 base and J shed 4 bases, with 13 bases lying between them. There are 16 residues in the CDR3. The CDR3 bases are TGTGCCAGCAGTGAAGTGGGCAGCCCTCGCACCGGGGAGCTGTTTTTT. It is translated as CASSEVGSPRTGELFF.

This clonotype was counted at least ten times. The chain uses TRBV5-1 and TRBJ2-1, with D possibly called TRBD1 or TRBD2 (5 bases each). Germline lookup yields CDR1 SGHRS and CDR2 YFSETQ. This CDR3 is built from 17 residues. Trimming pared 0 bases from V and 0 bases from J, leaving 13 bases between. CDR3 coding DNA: TGCGCCAGCAGCTTGGCCTTGGGGGACCTCTCCTACAATGAGCAGTTCTTC. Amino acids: CASSLALGDLSYNEQFF.

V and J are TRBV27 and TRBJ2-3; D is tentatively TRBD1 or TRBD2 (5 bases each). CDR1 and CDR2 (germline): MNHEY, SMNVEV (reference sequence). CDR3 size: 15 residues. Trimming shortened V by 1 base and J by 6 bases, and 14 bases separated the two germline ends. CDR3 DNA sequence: TGTGCCAGCAGTTTATTCGGGGCTAAGAGGGATACGCAGTATTTT. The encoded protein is CASSLFGAKRDTQYF.

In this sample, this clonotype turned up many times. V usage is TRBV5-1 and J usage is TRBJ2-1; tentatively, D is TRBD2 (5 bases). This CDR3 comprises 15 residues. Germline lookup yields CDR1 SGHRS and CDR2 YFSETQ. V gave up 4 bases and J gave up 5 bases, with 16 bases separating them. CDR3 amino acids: CASSLLRGSDNEQFF. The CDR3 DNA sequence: TGCGCCAGCAGCCTCCTGCGAGGGAGCGACAATGAGCAGTTCTTC. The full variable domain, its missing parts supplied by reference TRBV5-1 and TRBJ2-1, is KAGVTQTPRYLIKTRGQQVTLSCSPISGHRSVSWYQQTPGQGLQFLFEYFSETQRNKGNFPGRFSGRQFSNSRSEMNVSTLELGDSALYLCASSLLRGSDNEQFFGPGTRLTVL.

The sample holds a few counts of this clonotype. Here the CDR3 reads CASSPGTVTYEQYF. The CDR3 region has the DNA TGTGCCAGCAGTCCCGGGACAGTGACCTACGAGCAGTACTTC. The rearrangement links TRBV6-4 to TRBJ2-7; 7 positions match TRBD1. This CDR3 is 14 amino acids long. Germline lookup yields CDR1 MRHNA and CDR2 SNTAGT. The junction had 6 bases not matched to a gene; V was cut back by 5 bases and J by 2 bases.

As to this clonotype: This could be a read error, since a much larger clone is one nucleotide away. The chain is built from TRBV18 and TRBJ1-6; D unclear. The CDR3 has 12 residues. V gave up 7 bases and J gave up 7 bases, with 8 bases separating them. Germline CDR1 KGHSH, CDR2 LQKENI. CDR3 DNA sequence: TGTGCCAGCTTAAGCAGGAATTCACCCCTCCACTTT. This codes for CASLSRNSPLHF. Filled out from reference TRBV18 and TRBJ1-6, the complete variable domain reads NAGVMQNPRHLVRRRGQEARLRCSPMKGHSHVYWYRQLPEEGLKFMVYLQKENIIDESGMPKERFSAEFPKEGPSILRIQQVVRGDSAAYFCASLSRNSPLHFGNGTRLTVT.

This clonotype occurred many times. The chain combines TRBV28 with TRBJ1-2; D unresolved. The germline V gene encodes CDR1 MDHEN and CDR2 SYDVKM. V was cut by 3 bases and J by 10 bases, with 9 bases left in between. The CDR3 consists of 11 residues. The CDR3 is CASSFLGDYTF. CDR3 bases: TGTGCCAGCAGTTTTCTGGGCGACTACACCTTC.

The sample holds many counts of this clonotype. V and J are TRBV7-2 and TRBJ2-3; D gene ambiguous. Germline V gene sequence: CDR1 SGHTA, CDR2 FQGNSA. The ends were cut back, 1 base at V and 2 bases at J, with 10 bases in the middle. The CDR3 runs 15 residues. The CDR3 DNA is TGTGCCAGCAGCTTAGAACCGGGCTCCACAGATACGCAGTATTTT. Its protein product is CASSLEPGSTDTQYF.

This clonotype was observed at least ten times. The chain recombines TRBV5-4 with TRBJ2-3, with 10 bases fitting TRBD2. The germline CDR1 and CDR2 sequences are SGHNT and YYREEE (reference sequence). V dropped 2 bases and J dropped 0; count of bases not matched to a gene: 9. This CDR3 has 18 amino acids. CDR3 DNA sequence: TGTGCCAGCAGCTTCCTAGCGGGGGAGATCTTTAGCACAGATACGCAGTATTTT. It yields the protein CASSFLAGEIFSTDTQYF. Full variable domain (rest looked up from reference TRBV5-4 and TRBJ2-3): ETGVTQSPTHLIKTRGQQVTLRCSSQSGHNTVSWYQQALGQGPQFIFQYYREEENGRGNFPPRFSGLQFPNYSSELNVNALELDDSALYLCASSFLAGEIFSTDTQYFGPGTRLTVL.

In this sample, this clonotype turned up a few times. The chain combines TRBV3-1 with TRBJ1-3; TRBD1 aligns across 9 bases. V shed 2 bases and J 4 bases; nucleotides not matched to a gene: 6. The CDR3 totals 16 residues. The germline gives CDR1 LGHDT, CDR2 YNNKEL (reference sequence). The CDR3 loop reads CASSQWTGDDGNTIYF. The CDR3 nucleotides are TGTGCCAGCAGCCAATGGACAGGGGATGACGGAAACACCATATATTTT.

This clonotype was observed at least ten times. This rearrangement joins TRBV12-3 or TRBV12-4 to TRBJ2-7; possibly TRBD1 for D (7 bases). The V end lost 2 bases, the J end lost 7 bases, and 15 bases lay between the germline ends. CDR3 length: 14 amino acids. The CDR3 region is CASSLRQGGSEQYF. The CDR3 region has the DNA TGTGCCAGCAGTTTAAGGCAGGGGGGTTCGGAGCAGTACTTC.

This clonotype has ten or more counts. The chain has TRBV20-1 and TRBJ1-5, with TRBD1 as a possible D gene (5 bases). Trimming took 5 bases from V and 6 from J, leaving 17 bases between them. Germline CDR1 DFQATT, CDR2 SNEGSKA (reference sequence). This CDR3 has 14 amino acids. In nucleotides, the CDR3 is TGCAGTGCTCCGCCGCAGGGCGGGGGTCAGCCCCAGCATTTT. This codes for CSAPPQGGGQPQHF.

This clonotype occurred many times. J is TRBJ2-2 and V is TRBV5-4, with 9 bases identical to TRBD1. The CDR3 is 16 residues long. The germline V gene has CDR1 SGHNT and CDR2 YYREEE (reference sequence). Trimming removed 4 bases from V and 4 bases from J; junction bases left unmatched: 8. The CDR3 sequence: CASSPRDRVGTGELFF. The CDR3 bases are TGTGCCAGCAGCCCTAGGGACAGGGTGGGCACCGGGGAGCTGTTTTTT.

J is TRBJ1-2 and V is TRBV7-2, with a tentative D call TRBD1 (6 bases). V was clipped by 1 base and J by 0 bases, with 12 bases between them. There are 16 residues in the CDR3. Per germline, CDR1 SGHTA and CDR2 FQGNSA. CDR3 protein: CASSLDGGGTNYGYTF. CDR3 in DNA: TGTGCCAGCAGCTTAGATGGGGGCGGCACTAACTATGGCTACACCTTC.